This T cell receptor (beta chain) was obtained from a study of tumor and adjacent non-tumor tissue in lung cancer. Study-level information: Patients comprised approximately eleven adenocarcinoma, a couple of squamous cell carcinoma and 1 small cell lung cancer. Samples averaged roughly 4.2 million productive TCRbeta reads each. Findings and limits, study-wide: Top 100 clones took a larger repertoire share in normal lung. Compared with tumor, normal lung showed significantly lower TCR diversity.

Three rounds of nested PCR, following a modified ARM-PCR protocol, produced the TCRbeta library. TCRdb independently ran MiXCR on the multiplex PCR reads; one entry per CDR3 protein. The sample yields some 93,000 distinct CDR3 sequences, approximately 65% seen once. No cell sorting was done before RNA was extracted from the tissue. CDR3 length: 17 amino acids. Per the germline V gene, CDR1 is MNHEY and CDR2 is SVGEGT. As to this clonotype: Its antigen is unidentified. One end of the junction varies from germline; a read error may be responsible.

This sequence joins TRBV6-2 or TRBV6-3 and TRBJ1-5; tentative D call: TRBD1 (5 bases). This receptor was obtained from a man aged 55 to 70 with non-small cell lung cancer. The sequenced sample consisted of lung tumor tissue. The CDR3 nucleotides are TGTGCCAGCAGTCCTCTGGGGGGTCCCATTAGCATTCAGCCCCGGCATTTT. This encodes CASSPLGGPISIQPRHF.